Listed here are 4 T cell receptor beta chains from one sample, sequenced in a study of yellow fever vaccine responses in identical twins. A single record per CDR3 protein comes from TCRdb applying MiXCR to the RT-PCR reads. The sample lists approximately 15,000 distinct CDR3 sequences, roughly 80% occurring once. The sequenced sample was T cells from blood (PBMCs), unsorted or a sorted subset (not recorded which), obtained before or after yellow fever vaccination (not recorded which). The origin of the receptors is a woman younger than 30 who received the yellow fever vaccine.

This clonotype was detected only a few times. V usage is TRBV9 and J usage is TRBJ2-2; possibly TRBD2 for D (6 bases). The CDR3 extends over 16 amino acids. In germline, CDR1 is SGDLS, CDR2 YYNGEE. V was trimmed by 3 bases and J by 2 bases, leaving 14 bases between them. CDR3 in amino acids: CASSAAGSSNTGELFF. The CDR3 coding sequence is TGTGCCAGCAGCGCAGCCGGGAGTTCCAACACCGGGGAGCTGTTTTTT.

This chain joins TRBV5-4 and TRBJ1-2, with D possibly matching TRBD1 (6 bases). The CDR3 runs 15 residues. V shed 0 bases and J shed 3 bases, with 12 bases lying between them. From germline, CDR1 is SGHNT and CDR2 YYREEE (reference sequence). The CDR3: CASSLGGGRDYGYTF. CDR3 nucleotide sequence: TGTGCCAGCAGCTTGGGGGGGGGCAGAGACTATGGCTACACCTTC.

A few counts support this clonotype. DNA of the CDR3: TGTGCCAGCAGGACAGACATCAGGGGGGGAGAGACCCAGTACTTC. This sequence encodes CASRTDIRGGETQYF. This rearrangement joins TRBV7-6 to TRBJ2-5; D tentatively fits TRBD1 or TRBD2 (7 bases each). This CDR3 region has 15 residues. V was trimmed by 6 bases and J by 4 bases, leaving 18 bases between them. Per germline, CDR1 SGHVS and CDR2 FNYEAQ. The full variable domain, rest sourced from reference TRBV7-6 and TRBJ2-5, is GAGVSQSPRYKVTKRGQDVALRCDPISGHVSLYWYRQALGQGPEFLTYFNYEAQQDKSGLPNDRFSAERPEGSISTLTIQRTEQRDSAMYRCASRTDIRGGETQYFGPGTRLLVL.

This chain connects TRBV21-1 to TRBJ2-5; TRBD1 is taken as the D call from the table, unchecked against the DNA. TRBV21-1 is a listed pseudogene. The CDR3 is 14 amino acids. CDR3 coding DNA: TGTGCCAGCAGCAACCCTCAAGGGGTCGAGACCCAGTACTTC. Encoded protein: CASSNPQGVETQYF.